This T cell receptor (beta chain) was captured by sequencing in a study of metastatic and nonmetastatic thyroid tumors. Study-level background: A comparison of repertoires was made across blood and tumor or nodule tissue from malignant and benign thyroid patients. Whole-study findings and limits: Significantly greater TCR beta diversity was reportedly found in malignant thyroid tumors than in benign nodules (in blood and tumor).

With MiXCR, TCRdb reprocessed the PCR reads. The top ten clones hold 5.4% of a sample with tens of thousands of clones, about 30% of them seen once. Germline V gene lookup returns CDR1 SGHVS and CDR2 FQNEAQ. The CDR3 loop spans 11 amino acids. This clone was counted many times. The antigen is undetermined. An end of the junction does not agree with germline; a read error may underlie this. Other DNA sequences in the sample encode the same CDR3. Before thyroid surgery, none of the patients had received any treatment. Sequencing used tumor tissue. This chain links TRBV7-8 with TRBJ1-6; unclear D gene. The TCR comes from a female donor with papillary thyroid cancer or a benign thyroid nodule (not recorded which). Some clones in this sample may be carry-over from other donors' samples. CDR3 nucleotides: TGTGCCAGCAGCTTAGGTTCACCCCTCCACTTC. It specifies CASSLGSPLHF.